The subject of this entry is one T cell receptor beta chain. Its antigen is unidentified. Recipient blood drawn about 28 days pretransplant and days 30, 100, 180 after. The data originate from a study of T cell clonotyping in hematopoietic cell transplantation. The method was immunoSEQ multiplex PCR; TCRdb's version includes in-frame clones alone and lacks a portion of them. The sample shows over 8,000 clones, roughly four fifths of them seen only once. Study results and limitations: Broader posttransplant TCR repertoire diversity was predicted by graft donor and pretransplant recipient Inverse Simpson Index values. Pathologically expanded recipient clonotypes increased progressively from day 30 to day 180 as diversity fell.

The germline V gene encodes CDR1 MNHNS and CDR2 SASEGT. The CDR3 contains 13 residues. Trimming stripped 0 bases from V and 8 bases from J, with 10 bases between. The V call is TRBV6-1, the J call TRBJ1-2; D gene unclear. Here the sequenced sample was peripheral blood mononuclear cells, taken 180 days after allogeneic stem cell transplant. The sequence derives from a female patient in her forties or fifties who had an allogeneic stem cell transplant from an unrelated donor, so the T cells may come from the graft donor. Some clones in this sample may be carry-over from other donors' samples. The CDR3 nucleotides are TGTGCCAGCAGTGAAGCGCTGGTTAACGGCTACACCTTC. Protein product: CASSEALVNGYTF.